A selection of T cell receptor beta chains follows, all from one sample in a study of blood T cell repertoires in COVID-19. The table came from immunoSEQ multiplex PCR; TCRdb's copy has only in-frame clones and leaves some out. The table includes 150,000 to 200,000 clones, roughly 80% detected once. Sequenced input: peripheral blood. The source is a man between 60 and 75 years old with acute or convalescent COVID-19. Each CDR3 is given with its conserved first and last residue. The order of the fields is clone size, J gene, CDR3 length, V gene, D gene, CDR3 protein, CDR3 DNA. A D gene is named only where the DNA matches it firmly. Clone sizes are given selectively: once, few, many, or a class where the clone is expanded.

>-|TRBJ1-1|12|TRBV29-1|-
CSVVTVNTEAFF
TGCAGCGTAGTGACAGTGAACACTGAAGCTTTCTTT
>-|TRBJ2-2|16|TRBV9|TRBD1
CASSVATGGFNGELFF
TGTGCCAGCAGCGTAGCGACAGGGGGCTTTAACGGGGAGCTGTTTTTT
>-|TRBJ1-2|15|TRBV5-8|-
CASSLVRSSQAGYTF
TGTGCCAGCAGCTTGGTGCGCAGCTCCCAGGCGGGCTACACCTTC
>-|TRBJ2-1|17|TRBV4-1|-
CASSQDRPSRADNEQFF
TGCGCCAGCAGCCAAGATCGGCCCAGCAGGGCGGACAATGAGCAGTTCTTC
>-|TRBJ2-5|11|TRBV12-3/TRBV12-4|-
CASSLLETQYF
TGTGCCAGCAGTTTACTGGAGACCCAGTACTTC
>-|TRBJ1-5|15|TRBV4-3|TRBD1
CASSQVQGSNQPQHF
TGCGCCAGCAGCCAAGTACAGGGGAGCAATCAGCCCCAGCATTTT
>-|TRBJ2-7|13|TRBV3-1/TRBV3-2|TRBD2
CASRSGGSYEQYF
TGTGCCAGCCGTAGCGGGGGCTCCTACGAGCAGTACTTC
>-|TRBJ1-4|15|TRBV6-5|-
CASSYEGSPWGKLFF
TGTGCCAGCAGTTACGAGGGCAGCCCTTGGGGAAAACTGTTTTTT
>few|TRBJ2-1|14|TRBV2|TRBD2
CASSKTGTNNEQFF
TGTGCCAGCAGTAAAACCGGGACTAACAATGAGCAGTTCTTC
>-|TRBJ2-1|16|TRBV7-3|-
CASSQASTTSYNEQFF
TGTGCCAGCAGCCAGGCTAGCACAACTTCCTACAATGAGCAGTTCTTC
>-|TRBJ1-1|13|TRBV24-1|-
CATSPEGNTEAFF
TGTGCCACCAGCCCCGAGGGTAACACTGAAGCTTTCTTT
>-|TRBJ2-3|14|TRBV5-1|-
CASSLAGHTDTQYF
TGCGCCAGCAGCTTGGCCGGACACACAGATACGCAGTATTTT
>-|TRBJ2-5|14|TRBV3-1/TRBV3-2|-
CASSQDLRGETQYF
TGTGCCAGCAGCCAAGATCTAAGGGGGGAGACCCAGTACTTC